This T cell receptor (beta chain) stems from a study of shared clonotypes between healthy human individuals. Notes on this clone: Its antigen is unidentified.

Broader study findings: Between several donors, naive CD4 clonotypes were shared at a level of about 5%. Limitation of the genetic and exposure-history diversity represented came from the few donors. Clonotypes which were not shared had lower generation probabilities than clonotypes that all four donors shared.

Produced via immunoSEQ multiplex PCR; TCRdb's table is partial and in-frame only. Counted here are some 980,000 clones, around three quarters occurring once; the ten biggest clones make up about 1.5%. Every donor was a Caucasian adult from Nashville, Tennessee. CDR3 length equals 17 residues. J was trimmed by 0 bases and V by 5 bases; bases with no gene match: 5. Germline-derived CDR1 and CDR2 are SGHTA and FQGNSA. The sample consisted of memory CD4+ T cells sorted from blood. Indicated subset: CD45RA-negative fraction. The genes are TRBV7-2 and TRBJ2-6; 9 bases fit TRBD1. The origin of this receptor is a man between 18 and 29 years old in good health. This CDR3 reads CASSLGQGNSGANVLTF. For the CDR3, the DNA is TGTGCCAGCAGCCTGGGACAGGGCAACTCTGGGGCCAACGTCCTGACTTTC.